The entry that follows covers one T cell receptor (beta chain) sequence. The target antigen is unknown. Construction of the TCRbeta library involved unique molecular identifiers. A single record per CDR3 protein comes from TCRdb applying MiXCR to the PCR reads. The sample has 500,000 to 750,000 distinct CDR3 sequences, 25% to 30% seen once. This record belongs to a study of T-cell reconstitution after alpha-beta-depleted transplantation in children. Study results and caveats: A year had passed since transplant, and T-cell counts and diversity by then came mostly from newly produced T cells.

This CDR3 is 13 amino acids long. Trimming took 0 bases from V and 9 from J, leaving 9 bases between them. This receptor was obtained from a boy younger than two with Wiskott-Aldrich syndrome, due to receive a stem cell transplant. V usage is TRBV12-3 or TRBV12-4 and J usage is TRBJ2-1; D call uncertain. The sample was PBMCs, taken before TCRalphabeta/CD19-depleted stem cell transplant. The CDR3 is CASSLALQREQFF. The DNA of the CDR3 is TGTGCCAGCAGTTTAGCGCTCCAGCGTGAGCAGTTCTTC.